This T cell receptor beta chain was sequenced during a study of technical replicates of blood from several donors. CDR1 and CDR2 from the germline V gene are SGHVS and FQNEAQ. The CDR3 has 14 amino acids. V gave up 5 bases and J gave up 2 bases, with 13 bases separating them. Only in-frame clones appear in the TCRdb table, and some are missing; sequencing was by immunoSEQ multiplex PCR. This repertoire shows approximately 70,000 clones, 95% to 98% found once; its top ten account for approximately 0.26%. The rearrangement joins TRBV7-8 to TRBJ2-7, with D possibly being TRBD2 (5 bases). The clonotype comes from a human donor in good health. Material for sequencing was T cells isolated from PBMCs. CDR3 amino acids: CASSRRPETYEQYF. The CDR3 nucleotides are TGTGCCAGCAGCCGGAGGCCAGAAACCTACGAGCAGTACTTC.